A single sample gave rise to the 15 T cell receptor beta chains below, sequenced in a study of T cell responses to AZD1222 COVID-19 vaccine. Clones were read by immunoSEQ multiplex PCR, and TCRdb kept only the in-frame ones, dropping some. The sample holds about 120,000 clones, 75% to 95% seen once. The sample consisted of peripheral blood, taken 28 days after the second dose of the MenACWY control vaccine. These receptor sequences come from an adult who received the MenACWY meningococcal vaccine as a control.

This clone appeared once. This chain connects TRBV7-9 to TRBJ1-4, with D uncertain. The V gene lost 2 bases and the J gene lost 0 bases, with 4 bases spanning the gap. Germline assignment: CDR1 SEHNR and CDR2 FQNEAQ (reference sequence). This CDR3 has 14 amino acids. In nucleotides, the CDR3 is TGTGCCAGCAGCTTAATTGCAACTAATGAAAAACTGTTTTTT. Its translation is CASSLIATNEKLFF.

The chain recombines TRBV7-8 with TRBJ2-3; D ambiguous. The CDR3 sequence is 16 residues long. Germline lookup yields CDR1 SGHVS and CDR2 FQNEAQ. V lost 1 base and J lost 1, with 12 bases in between. Here the CDR3 reads CASSLVNTRGTDTQYF. The CDR3 DNA reads as TGTGCCAGCAGCTTAGTGAACACTCGAGGCACAGATACGCAGTATTTT.

This clone was seen once. CDR3 nucleotide sequence: TGTGCCAGCAGTGAGGCTTCAGATACGCAGTATTTT. Its protein product is CASSEASDTQYF. V gene TRBV2 combines with J gene TRBJ2-3, with D unclear. V lost 3 bases and J lost 4, with 5 bases in between. The CDR3 is made up of 12 amino acids. Per germline, CDR1 SNHLY and CDR2 FYNNEI.

The rearrangement links TRBV2 to TRBJ1-1; the D gene is possibly TRBD1 (5 bases). Germline V gene lookup returns CDR1 SNHLY and CDR2 FYNNEI. This CDR3 is built from 13 residues. V was pared by 6 bases and J by 9 bases, with 17 bases between. DNA for the CDR3: TGTGCCAGCAGGCCCAGGGACGCGCCTCAAGCTTTCTTT. Protein sequence: CASRPRDAPQAFF.

This clone came up once. V is TRBV19 and J is TRBJ1-1; D is unclear. The CDR3 is made up of 18 amino acids. Germline assignment: CDR1 LNHDA and CDR2 SQIVND (reference sequence). V was shortened by 3 bases and J by 2 bases, with 22 bases between the two germline ends. DNA for the CDR3: TGTGCCAGTAGTATTGGCCGCTCTCTACAGAGACTCAACACTGAAGCTTTCTTT. It encodes CASSIGRSLQRLNTEAFF.

The V and J genes are TRBV6-5 and TRBJ1-1, with 8 bases lining up with TRBD1. Germline V gives CDR1 MNHEY, CDR2 SVGAGI. V trimming: 0 bases; J trimming: 11 bases; junction bases outside the gene matches: 2. The CDR3 consists of 12 residues. CDR3: CASSYSQGEAFF. The CDR3 DNA is TGTGCCAGCAGTTACTCACAGGGGGAGGCTTTCTTT.

This chain's CDR3 is CASRAGNEQYF. The CDR3 region has the DNA TGTGCCAGCAGGGCAGGGAACGAGCAGTACTTC. This chain connects TRBV6-5 to TRBJ2-7; tentative D call: TRBD1 (5 bases). CDR1 is MNHEY and CDR2 is SVGAGI in the germline V gene. CDR3 size: 11 residues. V was clipped by 6 bases and J by 5 bases, with 8 bases between them.

This sequence joins TRBV7-9 and TRBJ1-2, with D possibly being TRBD1 (5 bases). Trimming pared 5 bases from V and 6 bases from J, leaving 16 bases between. The V gene's germline CDR1 is SEHNR and CDR2 FQNEAQ (reference sequence). This CDR3 is 14 amino acids long. The CDR3 loop is CASSTTRWGDGYTF. CDR3 bases: TGTGCCAGCAGCACTACTAGGTGGGGGGATGGCTACACCTTC.

This clone was recorded once. The chain is built from TRBV28 and TRBJ1-2; D is perhaps TRBD1 (5 bases). Germline CDR1 reads MDHEN; CDR2 reads SYDVKM. Between the trimmed V and J ends, which lost 5 bases and 4 bases, there was a span of 14 bases. The CDR3 is 14 amino acids. As DNA, the CDR3 is TGTGCCAGCAGTCCCGCGGGGCAGGGCTATGGCTACACCTTC. Protein sequence: CASSPAGQGYGYTF.

Turning to this clone: This sample also contains other DNA sequences that code for the same CDR3. The chain is built from TRBV19 and TRBJ1-1, with a possible D match to TRBD1 (6 bases). This CDR3 comprises 14 residues. Germline assignment: CDR1 LNHDA and CDR2 SQIVND (reference sequence). The V end was cut by 0 bases, the J end by 5 bases, with 10 bases between. The CDR3 is CASSIDGGGTEAFF. The CDR3 nucleotides are TGTGCCAGTAGTATAGACGGAGGGGGTACTGAAGCTTTCTTT.

The gene calls are TRBV11-2 and TRBJ2-1; 9 bases map to TRBD1. With 4 bases clipped from V and 4 bases from J, the junction kept 8 bases outside the gene matches. Germline V gene sequence: CDR1 SGHAT, CDR2 FQNNGV. The CDR3 sequence is 16 residues long. The CDR3 nucleotides read TGTGCCAGCAGCTCCTTGGAGGGACAGGGTTACAATGAGCAGTTCTTC. It specifies CASSSLEGQGYNEQFF.

V gene TRBV7-2 combines with J gene TRBJ2-1, with D unresolved. The CDR3 is 12 amino acids. Germline CDR1 and CDR2: SGHTA and FQGNSA. The ends were cut back, 2 bases at V and 6 bases at J, with 5 bases in the middle. In DNA form, the CDR3 reads TGTGCCAGCAGCTTATGGGGCAATGAGCAGTTCTTC. Translation gives CASSLWGNEQFF. Drawing the rest from reference TRBV7-2 and TRBJ2-1, the complete variable domain is GAGVSQSPSNKVTEKGKDVELRCDPISGHTALYWYRQSLGQGLEFLIYFQGNSAPDKSGLPSDRFSAERTGGSVSTLTIQRTQQEDSAVYLCASSLWGNEQFFGPGTRLTVL.

CDR3 loop: CASNGVRGRSPGNTIYF. As DNA, the CDR3 is TGTGCCAGCAATGGTGTTAGGGGAAGATCTCCCGGAAACACCATATATTTT. This chain joins TRBV28 and TRBJ1-3; D is possibly TRBD1 (5 bases). The germline V gene has CDR1 MDHEN and CDR2 SYDVKM. The CDR3 is 17 amino acids. Between the trimmed V and J ends, which lost 7 bases and 4 bases, there was a span of 23 bases.

This chain's CDR3 is CASGSVGVRGSTDTQYF. Here the CDR3 DNA reads TGTGCCAGCGGCTCCGTCGGGGTCCGGGGGAGCACAGATACGCAGTATTTT. The J gene is TRBJ2-3, the V gene TRBV28; D might be TRBD2 (6 bases). The germline V gene encodes CDR1 MDHEN and CDR2 SYDVKM. Trimming removed 8 bases from V and 0 bases from J, with 21 bases in between. CDR3 size: 17 residues.

The chain joins TRBV28 to TRBJ2-7, with 8 bases identical to TRBD1. Trimming cost V 5 bases and J 0 bases; bases outside gene matches: 9. CDR1 is MDHEN, CDR2 SYDVKM, per germline. CDR3 size: 16 residues. Here the CDR3 DNA reads TGTGCCAGCAGTACCCCCAGGACAGGGAGCTCCTACGAGCAGTACTTC. This encodes CASSTPRTGSSYEQYF.